This T cell receptor beta chain was sequenced during a study of blood T cell repertoires in COVID-19. Study-wide background: Specimens from acute and convalescent COVID-19 originated in the United States, Italy and Spain. Sources were T cells, B-cell-depleted T cells, or PBMCs; the material itself was cDNA or gDNA.

In the original workflow: Reference gene primer amplification gave estimated nucleated cell counts. This table comes from immunoSEQ multiplex PCR, and its TCRdb copy is limited to in-frame clones, with some not included. The V and J calls and clone size come from that table; D and trimming were worked out from the DNA. This sample yields over 85,000 clones, of which around 85% are seen a single time; roughly an eighth belongs to the top ten. The CDR3 consists of 16 residues. CDR1 and CDR2 (germline): SGHKS, YYEKEE (reference sequence). J was trimmed by 7 bases and V by 5 bases; bases with no gene match: 11.

V and J are TRBV5-5 and TRBJ2-2, with 10 bases aligning to TRBD2. The TCR comes from a human donor in a cohort sampled during active COVID-19. The specimen was peripheral blood. CDR3 region: CASRPGLARGIGELFF. The CDR3 region has the DNA TGTGCCAGCAGACCGGGACTAGCGAGAGGTATCGGGGAGCTGTTTTTT.